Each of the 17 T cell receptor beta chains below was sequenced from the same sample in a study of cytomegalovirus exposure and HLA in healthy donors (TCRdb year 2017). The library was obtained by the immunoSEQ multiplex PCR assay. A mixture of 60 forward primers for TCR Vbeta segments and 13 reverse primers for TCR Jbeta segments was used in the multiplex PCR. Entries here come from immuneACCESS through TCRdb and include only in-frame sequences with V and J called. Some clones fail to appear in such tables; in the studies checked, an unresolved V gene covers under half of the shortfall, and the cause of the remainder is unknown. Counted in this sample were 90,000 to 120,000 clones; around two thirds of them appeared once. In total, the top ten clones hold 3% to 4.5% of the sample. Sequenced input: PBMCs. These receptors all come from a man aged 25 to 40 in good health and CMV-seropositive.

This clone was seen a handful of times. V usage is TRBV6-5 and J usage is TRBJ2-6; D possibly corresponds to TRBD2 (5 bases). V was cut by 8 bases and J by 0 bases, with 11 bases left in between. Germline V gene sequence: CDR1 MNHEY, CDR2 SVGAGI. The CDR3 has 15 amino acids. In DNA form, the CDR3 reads TGTGCCAGCGGATACGGGGTCTCTGGGGCCAACGTCCTGACTTTC. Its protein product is CASGYGVSGANVLTF.

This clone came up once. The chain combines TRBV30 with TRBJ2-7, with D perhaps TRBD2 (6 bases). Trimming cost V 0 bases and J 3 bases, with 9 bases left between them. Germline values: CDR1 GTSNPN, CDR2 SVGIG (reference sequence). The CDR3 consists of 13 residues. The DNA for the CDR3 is TGTGCCTGGAGTGTTGGCGGGGTCTACGAGCAGTACTTC. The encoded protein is CAWSVGGVYEQYF.

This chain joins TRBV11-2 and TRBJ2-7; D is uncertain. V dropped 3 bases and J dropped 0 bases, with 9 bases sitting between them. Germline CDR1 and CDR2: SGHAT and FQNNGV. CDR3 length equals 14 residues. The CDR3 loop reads CASSFTSSSYEQYF. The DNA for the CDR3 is TGTGCCAGCAGCTTCACATCCTCCTCCTACGAGCAGTACTTC.

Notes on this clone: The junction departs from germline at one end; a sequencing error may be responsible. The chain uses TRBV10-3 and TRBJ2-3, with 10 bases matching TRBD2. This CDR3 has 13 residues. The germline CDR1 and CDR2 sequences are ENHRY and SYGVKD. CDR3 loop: CAISEEGASGRHF. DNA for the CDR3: TGTGCCATCAGTGAGGAGGGGGCTAGCGGGAGACATTTT.

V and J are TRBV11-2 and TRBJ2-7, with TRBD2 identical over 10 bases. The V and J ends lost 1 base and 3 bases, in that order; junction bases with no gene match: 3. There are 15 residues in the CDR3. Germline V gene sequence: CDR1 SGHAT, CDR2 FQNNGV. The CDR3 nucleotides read TGTGCCAGCAGCTTAGCTAGCGGGGGATTCTACGAGCAGTACTTC. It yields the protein CASSLASGGFYEQYF.

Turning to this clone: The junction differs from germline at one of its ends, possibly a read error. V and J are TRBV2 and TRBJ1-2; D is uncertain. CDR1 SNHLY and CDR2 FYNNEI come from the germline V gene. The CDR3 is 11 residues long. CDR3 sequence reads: CASSLTVRSGF. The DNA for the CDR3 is TGTGCCAGCAGCCTCACAGTCAGGTCAGGATTC. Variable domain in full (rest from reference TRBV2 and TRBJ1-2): EPEVTQTPSHQVTQMGQEVILRCVPISNHLYFYWYRQILGQKVEFLVSFYNNEISEKSEIFDDQFSVERPDGSNFTLKIRSTKLEDSAMYFCASSLTVRSGFGSGTRLTVV.

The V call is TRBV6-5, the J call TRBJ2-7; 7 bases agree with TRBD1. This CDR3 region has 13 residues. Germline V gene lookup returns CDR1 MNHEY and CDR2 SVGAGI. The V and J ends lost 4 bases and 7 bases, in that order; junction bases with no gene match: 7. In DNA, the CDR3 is TGTGCCAGCAGTTCCCGACAGGGACGAGAGCAGTACTTC. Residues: CASSSRQGREQYF.

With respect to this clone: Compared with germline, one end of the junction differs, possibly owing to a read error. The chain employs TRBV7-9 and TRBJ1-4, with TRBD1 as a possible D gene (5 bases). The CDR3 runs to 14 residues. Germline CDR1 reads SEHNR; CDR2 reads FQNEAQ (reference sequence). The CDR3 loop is CAISGGFGQEKLFF. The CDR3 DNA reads TGTGCCATCTCGGGGGGATTTGGGCAGGAAAAACTATTTTTT.

CDR3 protein: CASSPRGGVTQYF. The CDR3 DNA is TGTGCCAGCTCACCACGCGGGGGGGTTACGCAGTATTTT. The J gene is TRBJ2-3, the V gene TRBV18, with 9 bases matching TRBD2. In germline, CDR1 is KGHSH, CDR2 LQKENI. Germline trimming cut 1 base from V and 8 bases from J; bases unmatched to any gene: 1. There are 13 residues in the CDR3.

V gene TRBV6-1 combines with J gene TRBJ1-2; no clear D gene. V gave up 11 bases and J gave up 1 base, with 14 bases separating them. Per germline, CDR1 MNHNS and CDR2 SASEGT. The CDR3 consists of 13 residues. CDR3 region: CALRVGVNYGYTF. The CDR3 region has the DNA TGTGCCCTACGGGTCGGTGTTAACTATGGCTACACCTTC.

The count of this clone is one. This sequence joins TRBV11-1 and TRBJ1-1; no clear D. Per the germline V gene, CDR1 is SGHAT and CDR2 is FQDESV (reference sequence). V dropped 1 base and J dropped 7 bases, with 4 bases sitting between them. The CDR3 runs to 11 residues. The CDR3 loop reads CASSLGGEAFF. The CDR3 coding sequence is TGTGCCAGCAGCTTAGGAGGTGAAGCTTTCTTT.

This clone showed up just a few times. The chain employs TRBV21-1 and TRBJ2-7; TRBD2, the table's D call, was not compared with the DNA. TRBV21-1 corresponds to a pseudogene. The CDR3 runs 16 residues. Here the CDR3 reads CASSGRVRGFSYEQYF. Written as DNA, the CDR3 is TGTGCCAGCAGCGGACGGGTGAGAGGGTTCTCCTACGAGCAGTACTTC.

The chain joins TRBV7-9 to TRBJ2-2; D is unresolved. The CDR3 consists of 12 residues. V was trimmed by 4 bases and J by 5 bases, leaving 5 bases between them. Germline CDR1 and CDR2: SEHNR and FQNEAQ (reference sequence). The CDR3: CASSSRTGELFF. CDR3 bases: TGTGCCAGCAGCTCCCGTACCGGGGAGCTGTTTTTT.

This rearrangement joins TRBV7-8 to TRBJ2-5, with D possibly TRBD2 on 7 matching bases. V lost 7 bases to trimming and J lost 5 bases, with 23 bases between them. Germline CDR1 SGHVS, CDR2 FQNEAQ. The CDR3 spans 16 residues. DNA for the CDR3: TGTGCCAGCACACTCTGGGGAGGGCAGGGGATGGAGACCCAGTACTTC. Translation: CASTLWGGQGMETQYF.

CDR3 protein: CSVVTSGGRADTQYF. The CDR3 region has the DNA TGCAGCGTTGTGACTAGCGGGGGAAGGGCAGATACGCAGTATTTT. V usage is TRBV29-1 and J usage is TRBJ2-3, with 12 bases fitting TRBD2. Germline assignment: CDR1 SQVTM and CDR2 ANQGSEA. The CDR3 runs to 15 residues. V lost 4 bases, J lost 4 bases, and 6 bases stayed unmatched.

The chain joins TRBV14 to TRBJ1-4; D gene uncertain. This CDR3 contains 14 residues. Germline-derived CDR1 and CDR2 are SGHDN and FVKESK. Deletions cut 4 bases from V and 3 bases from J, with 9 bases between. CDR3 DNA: TGTGCCAGCAGCCTTAGAGAGGCTAATGAAAAACTGTTTTTT. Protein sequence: CASSLREANEKLFF.

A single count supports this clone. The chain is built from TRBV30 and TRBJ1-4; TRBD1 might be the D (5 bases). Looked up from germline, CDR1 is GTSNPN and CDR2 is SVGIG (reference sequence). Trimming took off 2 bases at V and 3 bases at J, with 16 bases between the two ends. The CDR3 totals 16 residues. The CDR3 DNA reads TGTGCCTGGAGTTATGGCGAAGACAGAGCTAATGAAAAACTGTTTTTT. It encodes CAWSYGEDRANEKLFF.